This T cell receptor beta chain was found in a study of blood T cell repertoires in COVID-19. CDR1 and CDR2 (germline): MDHEN, SYDVKM. This CDR3 region has 15 residues. After removal of 7 bases from V and 3 bases from J, the junction contained 10 bases not matched to a gene. Individuals in the exposed group had encountered a COVID-19 case within 2 weeks preceding study entry. Produced via immunoSEQ multiplex PCR; TCRdb's table is partial and in-frame only. The data hold 210,000 or so clones, with 88% observed a single time. The chain recombines TRBV28 with TRBJ2-5; the match to TRBD1 covers 8 bases. The sample taken for sequencing was PBMCs or T cells enriched from blood (not recorded which). The TCR was taken from a woman in her 30s who had been exposed to COVID-19. The CDR3 loop is CASKTGGPRKETQYF. Here the CDR3 DNA reads TGTGCCAGCAAAACAGGGGGACCTCGGAAAGAGACCCAGTACTTC.